These T cell receptor beta chains were read from a single sample in a study of technical replicates of blood from several donors. Sequencing was performed with immunoSEQ multiplex PCR; in TCRdb, only in-frame clones are kept and a portion is missing. The sample holds tens of thousands of clones, 95% to 97% seen once. Sequencing used T cells isolated from PBMCs. The receptors stem from a human donor in good health. Each CDR3 is given with its conserved first and last residue. Fields, in order: V gene, clone size, D gene, J gene, CDR3 DNA, CDR3 protein. A D gene is named only where the DNA matches it firmly. Clone sizes are given selectively: once, few, many, or a class where the clone is expanded.

v_call: TRBV2
clone_size: .
d_call: TRBD1
j_call: TRBJ2-7
cdr3_nt: TGTGCCAGCAGTGAACCAAAAGAATTACAGGGGGACGACAACTACGAGCAGTACTTC
cdr3_aa: CASSEPKELQGDDNYEQYF

v_call: TRBV6-5
clone_size: once
d_call: TRBD1
j_call: TRBJ1-2
cdr3_nt: TGTGCCAGCAGCTTGGACAGGGCCTATGGCTACACCTTC
cdr3_aa: CASSLDRAYGYTF

v_call: TRBV5-1
clone_size: .
d_call: TRBD2
j_call: TRBJ2-4
cdr3_nt: TGCGCCAGCAGCTTGGGAGGGACTAGAAACATTCAGTACTTC
cdr3_aa: CASSLGGTRNIQYF

v_call: TRBV6-6
clone_size: .
d_call: TRBD1
j_call: TRBJ1-2
cdr3_nt: TGTGCCATCCGCCAGGGGGCTACCCTCTATGGCTACACCTTC
cdr3_aa: CAIRQGATLYGYTF

v_call: TRBV5-1
clone_size: .
d_call: .
j_call: TRBJ1-4
cdr3_nt: TGCGCCAGCAGCTCCGGAAATTTTGGGGGCACTAATGAAAAACTGTTTTTT
cdr3_aa: CASSSGNFGGTNEKLFF

v_call: TRBV27
clone_size: once
d_call: TRBD1
j_call: TRBJ1-6
cdr3_nt: TGTGCCAGCAGACTTGCAGGGGGCCTAAACCATTCACCCCTCCACTTT
cdr3_aa: CASRLAGGLNHSPLHF

v_call: TRBV11-3
clone_size: .
d_call: .
j_call: TRBJ2-1
cdr3_nt: TGTGCCAGCAGCTTATCCCCCCCTTACAATGAGCAGTTCTTC
cdr3_aa: CASSLSPPYNEQFF

v_call: TRBV5-1
clone_size: .
d_call: TRBD1
j_call: TRBJ1-2
cdr3_nt: TGCGCCTCCAGCTCTGGACAGGGACTATATGGCTACACCTTC
cdr3_aa: CASSSGQGLYGYTF

v_call: TRBV7-9
clone_size: .
d_call: TRBD1
j_call: TRBJ2-2
cdr3_nt: TGTGCCAGCAGCACAGCCCCGGGACAGGGGGCAACCGGGGAGCTGTTTTTT
cdr3_aa: CASSTAPGQGATGELFF

v_call: TRBV5-1
clone_size: .
d_call: .
j_call: TRBJ2-2
cdr3_nt: TGCGCCAGCAGCTTGGCCCGGGGGAACACCGGGGAGCTGTTTTTT
cdr3_aa: CASSLARGNTGELFF

v_call: TRBV5-4
clone_size: .
d_call: .
j_call: TRBJ1-5
cdr3_nt: TGTGCCAGCAGCTTGGACAAAAATCAGCCCCAGCATTTT
cdr3_aa: CASSLDKNQPQHF

v_call: TRBV2
clone_size: .
d_call: .
j_call: TRBJ2-7
cdr3_nt: TGTGCCAGCAGCTCCAACTTGCTACCCTCCTACGAGCAGTACTTC
cdr3_aa: CASSSNLLPSYEQYF

v_call: TRBV4-1
clone_size: .
d_call: TRBD1
j_call: TRBJ2-3
cdr3_nt: TGCGCCAGCAGCCAAGATAGTTTCGACAGGGCCTGGTCAGATACGCAGTATTTT
cdr3_aa: CASSQDSFDRAWSDTQYF

v_call: TRBV4-1
clone_size: once
d_call: TRBD2
j_call: TRBJ2-3
cdr3_nt: TGCGCCAGCAGCCAAGAAAACGGAATAGCGGGGAACACAGATACGCAGTATTTT
cdr3_aa: CASSQENGIAGNTDTQYF

v_call: TRBV4-1
clone_size: .
d_call: TRBD2
j_call: TRBJ2-5
cdr3_nt: TGCGCCAGCACCCAAAGGGCGGGGGAAGAGACCCAGTACTTC
cdr3_aa: CASTQRAGEETQYF

v_call: TRBV4-2
clone_size: once
d_call: TRBD2
j_call: TRBJ2-7
cdr3_nt: TGTGCCAGCAGCCGGGACAATCTCGGGGGGGCTTACGAGCAGTACTTC
cdr3_aa: CASSRDNLGGAYEQYF

v_call: TRBV28
clone_size: once
d_call: TRBD2
j_call: TRBJ2-7
cdr3_nt: TGTGCCAGCAGTTTAGCGGGAGCTGGCGAGCAGTACTTC
cdr3_aa: CASSLAGAGEQYF

v_call: TRBV10-3
clone_size: .
d_call: .
j_call: TRBJ2-1
cdr3_nt: TGTGCCATCAGTGACATACAGCACAATGAGCAGTTCTTC
cdr3_aa: CAISDIQHNEQFF

v_call: TRBV27
clone_size: .
d_call: .
j_call: TRBJ1-1
cdr3_nt: TGTGCCAGCAGTCCCGACTTGAATCGTGCGGCTTTCTTT
cdr3_aa: CASSPDLNRAAFF

v_call: TRBV11-2
clone_size: .
d_call: .
j_call: TRBJ2-2
cdr3_nt: TGTGCCAGCAGCTTAGTTAAAACTAGCAAGGGGCTCACCGGGGAGCTGTTTTTT
cdr3_aa: CASSLVKTSKGLTGELFF

v_call: TRBV11-3
clone_size: .
d_call: .
j_call: TRBJ1-1
cdr3_nt: TGTGCCAGCAGCCCCTGGGACAACCAAAGGGACACTGAAGCTTTCTTT
cdr3_aa: CASSPWDNQRDTEAFF

v_call: TRBV18
clone_size: .
d_call: TRBD2
j_call: TRBJ2-2
cdr3_nt: TGTGCCAGCTCACCATGGACTAGCGGGGCGAACACCGGGGAGCTGTTTTTT
cdr3_aa: CASSPWTSGANTGELFF

v_call: TRBV28
clone_size: .
d_call: .
j_call: TRBJ2-7
cdr3_nt: TGTGCCAGCAGTTTGATAGTAGGGGTTTACGAGCAGTACTTC
cdr3_aa: CASSLIVGVYEQYF

v_call: TRBV18
clone_size: .
d_call: .
j_call: TRBJ2-5
cdr3_nt: TGTGCCAGCTCACCACACAGGGTCGAGACCCAGTACTTC
cdr3_aa: CASSPHRVETQYF

v_call: TRBV4-1
clone_size: .
d_call: .
j_call: TRBJ2-5
cdr3_nt: TGCGCCAGCAGCCAAGCAAGCGCGGAAGAGACCCAGTACTTC
cdr3_aa: CASSQASAEETQYF

v_call: TRBV5-1
clone_size: .
d_call: .
j_call: TRBJ1-3
cdr3_nt: TGCGCCAGCAGGTCGGGACTGAACTCTGGAAACACCATATATTTT
cdr3_aa: CASRSGLNSGNTIYF

v_call: TRBV2
clone_size: .
d_call: .
j_call: TRBJ1-1
cdr3_nt: TGTGCCAGCGGCGTACAACAAGGGCGGGGATACACTGAAGCTTTCTTT
cdr3_aa: CASGVQQGRGYTEAFF

v_call: TRBV4-1
clone_size: .
d_call: TRBD2
j_call: TRBJ2-1
cdr3_nt: TGCGCCAGCAGCCTTAAAACCGGGACTAGCGGTTACAATGAGCAGTTCTTC
cdr3_aa: CASSLKTGTSGYNEQFF

v_call: TRBV27
clone_size: .
d_call: TRBD2
j_call: TRBJ2-7
cdr3_nt: TGTGCCAGCAGGAGGCGTAGGGCTAGCGGAAACTCCTACGAGCAGTACTTC
cdr3_aa: CASRRRRASGNSYEQYF

v_call: TRBV19
clone_size: .
d_call: .
j_call: TRBJ1-5
cdr3_nt: TGTGCCAGTAGTACTTCACAGGGCCCGCAGCCCCAGCATTTT
cdr3_aa: CASSTSQGPQPQHF

v_call: TRBV6-5
clone_size: once
d_call: .
j_call: TRBJ1-2
cdr3_nt: TGTGCCAGCAGAACTACAGGGAACTATGGCTACACCTTC
cdr3_aa: CASRTTGNYGYTF

v_call: TRBV28
clone_size: .
d_call: TRBD2
j_call: TRBJ2-7
cdr3_nt: TGTGCCAGCAGACCGAGCGGGACCTCCTACGAGCAGTACTTC
cdr3_aa: CASRPSGTSYEQYF

v_call: TRBV5-6
clone_size: .
d_call: .
j_call: TRBJ2-5
cdr3_nt: TGTGCCAGCAGCTTGGGTCAGTCACGAGGGACCCAGTACTTC
cdr3_aa: CASSLGQSRGTQYF

v_call: TRBV19
clone_size: .
d_call: .
j_call: TRBJ2-6
cdr3_nt: TGTGCCAGTAAAGTGGCCATAGGGGTTGGGGCCAACGTCCTGACTTTC
cdr3_aa: CASKVAIGVGANVLTF

v_call: TRBV9
clone_size: .
d_call: .
j_call: TRBJ2-7
cdr3_nt: TGTGCCAGCAGCGTAGTTCCGGGAACCTACGAGCAGTACTTC
cdr3_aa: CASSVVPGTYEQYF

v_call: TRBV28
clone_size: .
d_call: TRBD2
j_call: TRBJ2-1
cdr3_nt: TGTGCCAGCAGTTTAGTTAGCGGGCCGTCCTACAATGAGCAGTTCTTC
cdr3_aa: CASSLVSGPSYNEQFF

v_call: TRBV25-1
clone_size: .
d_call: TRBD1
j_call: TRBJ1-4
cdr3_nt: TGTGCCAGCAGTGATCCGGGACAGGTTGAAAAACTGTTTTTT
cdr3_aa: CASSDPGQVEKLFF

v_call: TRBV7-2
clone_size: .
d_call: TRBD2
j_call: TRBJ2-5
cdr3_nt: TGTGCCAGCAGCTATGGGGGAGGGATCTCCCTCCAAGAGACCCAGTACTTC
cdr3_aa: CASSYGGGISLQETQYF

v_call: TRBV7-3
clone_size: once
d_call: TRBD1
j_call: TRBJ2-1
cdr3_nt: TGTGCCAGCAGCTCCACAGGGGGCAATGAGCAGTTCTTC
cdr3_aa: CASSSTGGNEQFF

v_call: TRBV5-4
clone_size: .
d_call: TRBD2
j_call: TRBJ2-2
cdr3_nt: TGTGCCAGCAGCTTTCTAGCGGGAGGTGACACCGGGGAGCTGTTTTTT
cdr3_aa: CASSFLAGGDTGELFF

v_call: TRBV7-9
clone_size: .
d_call: TRBD2
j_call: TRBJ2-7
cdr3_nt: TGTGCCAGCAGCCCTCAAACCAGACTAGCGGGCTCCTACGAGCAGTACTTC
cdr3_aa: CASSPQTRLAGSYEQYF

v_call: TRBV21-1
clone_size: .
d_call: .
j_call: TRBJ2-2
cdr3_nt: TGTGCCAGGACACGGAACACCGGGGAGCTGTTTTTT
cdr3_aa: CARTRNTGELFF

v_call: TRBV7-9
clone_size: once
d_call: TRBD1
j_call: TRBJ1-2
cdr3_nt: TGTGCCAGCAGCCAACCACTGCTAACCGGGACAGCTAACTATGGCTACACCTTC
cdr3_aa: CASSQPLLTGTANYGYTF

v_call: TRBV9
clone_size: .
d_call: .
j_call: TRBJ1-3
cdr3_nt: TGTGCCAGCAGCGTAGGGACTTCCCGGAGAAACACCATATATTTT
cdr3_aa: CASSVGTSRRNTIYF

v_call: TRBV5-1
clone_size: .
d_call: TRBD2
j_call: TRBJ2-1
cdr3_nt: TGCGCCAGCAGCCAAACCGGGACTAACAATGAGCAGTTCTTC
cdr3_aa: CASSQTGTNNEQFF

v_call: TRBV27
clone_size: .
d_call: .
j_call: TRBJ2-1
cdr3_nt: TGTGCCAGCAGTTTCGGGGAACAATATGAGCAGTTCTTC
cdr3_aa: CASSFGEQYEQFF

v_call: TRBV5-1
clone_size: .
d_call: TRBD1
j_call: TRBJ1-1
cdr3_nt: TGCGCCAGCGGGACAGGGTATGGCACTGAAGCTTTCTTT
cdr3_aa: CASGTGYGTEAFF

v_call: TRBV5-1
clone_size: .
d_call: .
j_call: TRBJ1-1
cdr3_nt: TGCGCCAGCAGCTTGGGGACGGGAAACACTGAAGCTTTCTTT
cdr3_aa: CASSLGTGNTEAFF

v_call: TRBV2
clone_size: .
d_call: .
j_call: TRBJ1-2
cdr3_nt: TGTGCCAGCAGTGAATCCACCACTGTTGCTGGCTACACCTTC
cdr3_aa: CASSESTTVAGYTF

v_call: TRBV6-5
clone_size: .
d_call: .
j_call: TRBJ1-1
cdr3_nt: TGTGCCAGCAGTCAACTAGTCGGAGGCACTGAAGCTTTCTTT
cdr3_aa: CASSQLVGGTEAFF

v_call: TRBV7-9
clone_size: once
d_call: TRBD1
j_call: TRBJ2-3
cdr3_nt: TGTGCCAGCAGCTCGATGGTTCCGGGACAGGGGCGTGCAGATACGCAGTATTTT
cdr3_aa: CASSSMVPGQGRADTQYF

v_call: TRBV13
clone_size: .
d_call: TRBD1
j_call: TRBJ2-7
cdr3_nt: TGTGCCAGCAGCGAATATCGGAACCGCGCGGGACAGGTCCTCTACGAGCAGTACTTC
cdr3_aa: CASSEYRNRAGQVLYEQYF

v_call: TRBV7-9
clone_size: .
d_call: TRBD2
j_call: TRBJ2-2
cdr3_nt: TGTGCCAGCAGCCATCTAGCGGGAGATTCCGGGGAGCTGTTTTTT
cdr3_aa: CASSHLAGDSGELFF

v_call: TRBV10-1
clone_size: .
d_call: .
j_call: TRBJ1-5
cdr3_nt: TGCGCCAGCAATATGGACTCGGATCAGCCCCAGCATTTT
cdr3_aa: CASNMDSDQPQHF

v_call: TRBV6-1
clone_size: .
d_call: .
j_call: TRBJ1-3
cdr3_nt: TGTGCCAGCAGTGAACTTGCAGGCTCTGGAAACACCATATATTTT
cdr3_aa: CASSELAGSGNTIYF

v_call: TRBV10-3
clone_size: .
d_call: .
j_call: TRBJ2-7
cdr3_nt: TGTGCCATCATCTCGGACAATAGCTCCTACGAGCAGTACTTC
cdr3_aa: CAIISDNSSYEQYF

v_call: TRBV28
clone_size: once
d_call: .
j_call: TRBJ2-4
cdr3_nt: TGTGCCAGCAGTCACAGCCTAGCCAAAAACATTCAGTACTTC
cdr3_aa: CASSHSLAKNIQYF